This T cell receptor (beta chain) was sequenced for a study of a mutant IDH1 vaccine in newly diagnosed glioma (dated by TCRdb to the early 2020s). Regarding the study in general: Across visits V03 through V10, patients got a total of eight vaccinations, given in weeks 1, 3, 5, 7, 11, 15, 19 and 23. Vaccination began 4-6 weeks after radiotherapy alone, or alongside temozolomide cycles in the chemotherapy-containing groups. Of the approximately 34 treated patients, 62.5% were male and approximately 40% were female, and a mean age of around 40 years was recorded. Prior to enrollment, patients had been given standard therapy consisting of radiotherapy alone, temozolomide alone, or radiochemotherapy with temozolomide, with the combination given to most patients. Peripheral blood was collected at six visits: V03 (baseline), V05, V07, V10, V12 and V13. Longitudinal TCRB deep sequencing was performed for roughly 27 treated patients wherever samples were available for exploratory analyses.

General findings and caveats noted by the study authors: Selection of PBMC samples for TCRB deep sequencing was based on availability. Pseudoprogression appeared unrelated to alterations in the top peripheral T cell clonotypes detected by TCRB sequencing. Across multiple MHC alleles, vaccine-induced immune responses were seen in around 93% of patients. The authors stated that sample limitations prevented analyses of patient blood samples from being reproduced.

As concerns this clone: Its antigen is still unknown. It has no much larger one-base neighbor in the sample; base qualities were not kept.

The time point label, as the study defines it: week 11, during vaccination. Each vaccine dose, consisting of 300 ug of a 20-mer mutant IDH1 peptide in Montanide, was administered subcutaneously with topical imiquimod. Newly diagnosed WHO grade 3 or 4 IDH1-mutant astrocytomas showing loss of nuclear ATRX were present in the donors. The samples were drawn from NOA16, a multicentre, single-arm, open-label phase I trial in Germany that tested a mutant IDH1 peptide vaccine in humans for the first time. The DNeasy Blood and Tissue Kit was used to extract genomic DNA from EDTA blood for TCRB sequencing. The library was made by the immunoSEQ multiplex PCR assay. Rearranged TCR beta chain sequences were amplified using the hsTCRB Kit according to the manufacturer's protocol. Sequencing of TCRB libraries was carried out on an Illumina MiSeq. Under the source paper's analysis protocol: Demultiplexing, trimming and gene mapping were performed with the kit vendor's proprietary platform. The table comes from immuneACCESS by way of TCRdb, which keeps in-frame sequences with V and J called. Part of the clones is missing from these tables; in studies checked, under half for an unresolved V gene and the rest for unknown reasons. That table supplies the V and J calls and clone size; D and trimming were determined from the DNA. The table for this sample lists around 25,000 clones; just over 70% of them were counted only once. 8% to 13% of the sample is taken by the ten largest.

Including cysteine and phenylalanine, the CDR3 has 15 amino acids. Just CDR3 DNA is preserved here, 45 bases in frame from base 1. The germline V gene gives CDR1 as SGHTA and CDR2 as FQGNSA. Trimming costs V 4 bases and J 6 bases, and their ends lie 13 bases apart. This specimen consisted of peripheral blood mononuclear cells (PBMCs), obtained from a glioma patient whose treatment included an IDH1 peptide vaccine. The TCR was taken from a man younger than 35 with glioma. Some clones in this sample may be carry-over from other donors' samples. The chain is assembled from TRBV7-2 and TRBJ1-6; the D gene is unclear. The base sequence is TGTGCCAGCAGCTCTTCAAGAACTTTTAATTCACCCCTCCACTTT. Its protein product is CASSSSRTFNSPLHF. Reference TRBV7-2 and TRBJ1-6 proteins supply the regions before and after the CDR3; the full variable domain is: GAGVSQSPSNKVTEKGKDVELRCDPISGHTALYWYRQSLGQGLEFLIYFQGNSAPDKSGLPSDRFSAERTGGSVSTLTIQRTQQEDSAVYLCASSSSRTFNSPLHFGNGTRLTVT.